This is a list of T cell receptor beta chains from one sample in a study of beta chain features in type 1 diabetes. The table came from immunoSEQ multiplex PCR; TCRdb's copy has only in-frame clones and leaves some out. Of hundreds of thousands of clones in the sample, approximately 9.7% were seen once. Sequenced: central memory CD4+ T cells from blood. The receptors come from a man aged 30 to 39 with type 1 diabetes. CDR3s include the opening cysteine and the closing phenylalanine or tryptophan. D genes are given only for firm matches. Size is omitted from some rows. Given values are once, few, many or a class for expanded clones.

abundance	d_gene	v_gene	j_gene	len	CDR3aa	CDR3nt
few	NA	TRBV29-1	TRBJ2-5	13	CSVGSGQGETQYF	TGCAGCGTTGGGTCTGGCCAGGGAGAGACCCAGTACTTC
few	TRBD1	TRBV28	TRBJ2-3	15	CASSLLAGGLDTQYF	TGTGCCAGCAGTCTTTTGGCAGGGGGCTTAGATACGCAGTATTTT
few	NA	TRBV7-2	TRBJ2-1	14	CASSLTQVTHEQFF	TGTGCCAGCAGCTTAACCCAGGTGACCCATGAGCAGTTCTTC
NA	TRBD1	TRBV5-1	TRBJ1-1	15	CASSRDRPSGGEAFF	TGCGCCAGCAGCCGGGACAGGCCTTCGGGCGGTGAAGCTTTCTTT
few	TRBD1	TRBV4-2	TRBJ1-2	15	CASSQGQGAWYGYTF	TGTGCCAGCAGCCAGGGACAGGGGGCGTGGTATGGCTACACCTTC
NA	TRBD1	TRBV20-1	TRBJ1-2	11	CSTRGLYGYTF	TGCAGTACAAGGGGGCTATATGGCTACACCTTC
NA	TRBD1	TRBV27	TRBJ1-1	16	CASSLRTGGLRTEAFF	TGTGCCAGCAGTTTACGGACAGGGGGATTGCGGACTGAAGCTTTCTTT
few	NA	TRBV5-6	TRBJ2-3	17	CASSLVQGIGRLDTQYF	TGTGCCAGCAGCTTGGTGCAGGGAATCGGCCGGTTAGATACGCAGTATTTT
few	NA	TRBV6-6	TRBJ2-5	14	CASGSPGARETQYF	TGTGCCAGTGGCTCCCCGGGGGCCCGGGAGACCCAGTACTTC
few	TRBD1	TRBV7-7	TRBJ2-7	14	CASSKDRSSYEQYF	TGTGCCAGCAGCAAGGACAGGAGCTCCTACGAGCAGTACTTC
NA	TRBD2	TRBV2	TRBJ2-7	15	CASRASLAGAYEQYF	TGTGCCAGCAGAGCAAGCCTAGCGGGGGCCTACGAGCAGTACTTC
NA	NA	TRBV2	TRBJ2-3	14	CASSGVTSTDTQYF	TGTGCCAGCAGTGGGGTGACTAGCACAGATACGCAGTATTTT
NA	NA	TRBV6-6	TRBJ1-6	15	CASSYSTAGDSPLHF	TGTGCCAGCAGTTACTCCACAGCAGGGGATTCACCCCTCCACTTT
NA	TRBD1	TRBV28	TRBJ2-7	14	CASRGQASAYEQYF	TGTGCCAGCAGGGGACAGGCTTCAGCCTACGAGCAGTACTTC
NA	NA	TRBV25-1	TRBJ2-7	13	CASPAALVYEQYF	TGTGCCAGCCCCGCAGCACTAGTCTACGAGCAGTACTTC
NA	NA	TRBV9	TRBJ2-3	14	CASSKGGSTDTQYF	TGTGCCAGCAGCAAAGGGGGTAGCACAGATACGCAGTATTTT
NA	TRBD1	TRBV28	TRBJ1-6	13	CASRTGINSPLHF	TGTGCCAGCAGGACAGGGATTAATTCACCCCTCCACTTT
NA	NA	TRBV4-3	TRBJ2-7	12	CASSQDGTEQYF	TGCGCCAGCAGCCAAGACGGGACAGAGCAGTACTTC
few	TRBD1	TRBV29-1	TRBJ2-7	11	CSVVPDRVQYF	TGCAGCGTCGTACCGGACAGGGTCCAGTACTTC
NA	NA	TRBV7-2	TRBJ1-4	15	CASSLQAATNEKLFF	TGTGCCAGCAGCCTTCAGGCAGCAACTAATGAAAAACTGTTTTTT
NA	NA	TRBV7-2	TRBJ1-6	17	CASSLKWGGTAGSPLHF	TGTGCCAGCAGCTTAAAGTGGGGTGGAACCGCAGGTTCACCCCTCCACTTT
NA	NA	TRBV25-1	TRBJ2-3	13	CASSESPPRGEYF	TGTGCCAGCAGTGAATCACCACCTCGAGGGGAGTATTTT
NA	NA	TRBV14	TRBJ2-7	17	CASSPLQGAKGSYEQYF	TGTGCCAGCAGCCCCCTACAGGGCGCGAAAGGGTCCTACGAGCAGTACTTC
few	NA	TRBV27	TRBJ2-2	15	CASSSPRGGTGELFF	TGTGCCAGCAGTTCCCCCAGGGGCGGCACCGGGGAGCTGTTTTTT
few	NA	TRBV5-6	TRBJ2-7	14	CASSLMGPLYEQYF	TGTGCCAGCAGCTTGATGGGTCCGCTCTACGAGCAGTACTTC
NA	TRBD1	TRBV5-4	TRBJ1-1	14	CASSLTGGDTEAFF	TGTGCCAGCAGCTTGACAGGGGGGGACACTGAAGCTTTCTTT
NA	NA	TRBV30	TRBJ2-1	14	CAWSVNIGYNEQFF	TGTGCCTGGAGTGTAAATATCGGTTACAATGAGCAGTTCTTC
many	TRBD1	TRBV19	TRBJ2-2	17	CASSIEFGQGTTGELFF	TGTGCCAGTAGTATAGAGTTCGGACAGGGGACCACCGGGGAGCTGTTTTTT
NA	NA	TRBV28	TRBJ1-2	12	CASTPQGYGYTF	TGTGCCAGCACCCCTCAGGGATATGGCTACACCTTC
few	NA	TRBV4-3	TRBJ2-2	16	CASSQEHFGSTGELFF	TGCGCCAGCAGCCAAGAACATTTTGGCAGCACCGGGGAGCTGTTTTTT
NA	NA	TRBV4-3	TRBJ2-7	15	CASSQGREGAYEQYF	TGCGCCAGCAGCCAAGGCAGGGAAGGTGCCTACGAGCAGTACTTC
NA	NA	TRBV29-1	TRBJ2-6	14	CSVKGGSGANVLTF	TGCAGCGTCAAGGGGGGCTCTGGGGCCAACGTCCTGACTTTC
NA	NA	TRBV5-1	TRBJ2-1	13	CASSPRLDGEQFF	TGCGCCAGCAGCCCGAGACTAGATGGTGAGCAGTTCTTC
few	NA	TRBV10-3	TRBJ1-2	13	CASSYSGDYGYTF	TGTGCCAGCAGTTACTCAGGGGACTATGGCTACACCTTC
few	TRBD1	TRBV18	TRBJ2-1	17	CASSPSVDRGWGSEQFF	TGTGCCAGCTCACCATCAGTTGACAGGGGATGGGGTAGTGAGCAGTTCTTC
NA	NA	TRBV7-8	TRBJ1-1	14	CASSPRRANTEAFF	TGTGCCAGCAGTCCCCGACGGGCGAACACTGAAGCTTTCTTT
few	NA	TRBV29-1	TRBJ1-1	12	CSVVKDIAEAFF	TGCAGCGTTGTCAAGGACATCGCTGAAGCTTTCTTT
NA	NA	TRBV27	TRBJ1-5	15	CASSSGTLSNQPQHF	TGTGCCAGCAGTTCTGGGACACTTAGCAATCAGCCCCAGCATTTT
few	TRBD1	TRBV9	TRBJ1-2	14	CASSVDTGAYGYTF	TGTGCCAGCAGCGTAGATACAGGGGCCTATGGCTACACCTTC
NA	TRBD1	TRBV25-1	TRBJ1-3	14	CASWGQGTGNTIYF	TGTGCCAGCTGGGGACAGGGCACTGGAAACACCATATATTTT
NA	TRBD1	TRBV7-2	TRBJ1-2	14	CASSDPGQGYGYTF	TGTGCCAGCAGCGATCCGGGACAGGGGTATGGCTACACCTTC
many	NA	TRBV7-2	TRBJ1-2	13	CASSLGAVSGYTF	TGTGCCAGCAGCTTAGGGGCAGTTAGTGGCTACACCTTC
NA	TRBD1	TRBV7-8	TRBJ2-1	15	CASCLGTGRNNEQFF	TGTGCCAGCTGCCTAGGGACAGGTCGTAACAATGAGCAGTTCTTC
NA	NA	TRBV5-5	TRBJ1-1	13	CASSPRAVNEAFF	TGTGCCAGCAGCCCTAGGGCAGTCAATGAAGCTTTCTTT
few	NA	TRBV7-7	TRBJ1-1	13	CASSRDRNTEAFF	TGTGCTAGCAGCCGAGACCGGAACACTGAAGCTTTCTTT
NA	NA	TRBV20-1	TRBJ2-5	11	CSAPTEETQYF	TGCAGTGCCCCGACGGAAGAGACCCAGTACTTC
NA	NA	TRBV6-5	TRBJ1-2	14	CASSYRAGEAGYTF	TGTGCCAGCAGTTACAGGGCAGGGGAAGCTGGCTACACCTTC